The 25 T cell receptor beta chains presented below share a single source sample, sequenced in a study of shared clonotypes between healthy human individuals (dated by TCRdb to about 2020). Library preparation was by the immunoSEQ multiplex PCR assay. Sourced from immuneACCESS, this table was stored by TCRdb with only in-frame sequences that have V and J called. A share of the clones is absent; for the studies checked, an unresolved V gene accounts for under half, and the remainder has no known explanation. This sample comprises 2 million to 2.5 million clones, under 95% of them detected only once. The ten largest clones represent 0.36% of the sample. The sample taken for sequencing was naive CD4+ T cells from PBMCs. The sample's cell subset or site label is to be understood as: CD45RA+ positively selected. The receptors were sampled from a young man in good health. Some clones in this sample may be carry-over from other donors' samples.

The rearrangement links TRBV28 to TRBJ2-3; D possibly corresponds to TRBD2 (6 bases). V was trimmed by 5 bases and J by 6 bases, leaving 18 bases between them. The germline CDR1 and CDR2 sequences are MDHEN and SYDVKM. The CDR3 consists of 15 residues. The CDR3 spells CASSPSGLRVDTQYF. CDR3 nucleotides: TGTGCCAGCAGTCCGTCGGGACTGCGCGTGGATACGCAGTATTTT. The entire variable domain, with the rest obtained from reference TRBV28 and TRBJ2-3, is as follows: DVKVTQSSRYLVKRTGEKVFLECVQDMDHENMFWYRQDPGLGLRLIYFSYDVKMKEKGDIPEGYSVSREKKERFSLILESASTNQTSMYLCASSPSGLRVDTQYFGPGTRLTVL.

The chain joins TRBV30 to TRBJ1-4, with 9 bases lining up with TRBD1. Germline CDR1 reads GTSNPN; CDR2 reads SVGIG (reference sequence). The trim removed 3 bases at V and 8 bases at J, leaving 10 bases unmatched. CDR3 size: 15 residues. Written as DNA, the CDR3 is TGTGCCTGGAGCGAACAACAGGGGGCACGGGAAAAACTGTTTTTT. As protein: CAWSEQQGAREKLFF.

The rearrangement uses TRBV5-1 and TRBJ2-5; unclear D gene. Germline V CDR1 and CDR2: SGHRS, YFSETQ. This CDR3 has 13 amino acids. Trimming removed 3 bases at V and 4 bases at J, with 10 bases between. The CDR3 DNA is TGCGCCAGCAGCTCGGCTGCCTCAGAGACCCAGTACTTC. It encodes CASSSAASETQYF.

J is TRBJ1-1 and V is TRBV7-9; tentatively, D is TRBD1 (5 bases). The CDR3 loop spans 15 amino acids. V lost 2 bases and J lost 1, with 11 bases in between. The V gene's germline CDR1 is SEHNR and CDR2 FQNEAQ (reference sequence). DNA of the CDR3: TGTGCCAGCAGCTTACGGAGGGGATCGAACACTGAAGCTTTCTTT. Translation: CASSLRRGSNTEAFF.

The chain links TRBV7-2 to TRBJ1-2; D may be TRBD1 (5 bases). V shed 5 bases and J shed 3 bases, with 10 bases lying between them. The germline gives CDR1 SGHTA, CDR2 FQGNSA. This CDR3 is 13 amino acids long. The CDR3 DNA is TGTGCCAGCAGCGCCGGGACGGACTATGGCTACACCTTC. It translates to CASSAGTDYGYTF.

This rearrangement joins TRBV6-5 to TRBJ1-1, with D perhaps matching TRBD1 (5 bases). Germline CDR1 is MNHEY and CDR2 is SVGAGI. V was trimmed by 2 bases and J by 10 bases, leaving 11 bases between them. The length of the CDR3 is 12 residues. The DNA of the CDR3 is TGTGCCAGCAGTTACCGGGGCGCCCCAGCTTTCTTT. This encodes CASSYRGAPAFF.

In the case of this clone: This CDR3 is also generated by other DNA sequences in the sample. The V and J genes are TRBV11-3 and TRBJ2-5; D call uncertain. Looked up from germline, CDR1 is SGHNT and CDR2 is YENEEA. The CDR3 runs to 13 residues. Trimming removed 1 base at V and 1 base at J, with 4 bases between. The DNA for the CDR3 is TGTGCCAGCAGCTTAGGGGGCCAAGAGACCCAGTACTTC. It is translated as CASSLGGQETQYF.

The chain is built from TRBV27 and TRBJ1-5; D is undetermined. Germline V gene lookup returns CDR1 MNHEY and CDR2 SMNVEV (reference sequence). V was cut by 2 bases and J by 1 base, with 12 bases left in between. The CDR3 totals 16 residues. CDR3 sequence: CASSLAGQRSNQPQHF. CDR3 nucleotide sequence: TGTGCCAGCAGTTTAGCCGGCCAGAGGAGCAATCAGCCCCAGCATTTT.

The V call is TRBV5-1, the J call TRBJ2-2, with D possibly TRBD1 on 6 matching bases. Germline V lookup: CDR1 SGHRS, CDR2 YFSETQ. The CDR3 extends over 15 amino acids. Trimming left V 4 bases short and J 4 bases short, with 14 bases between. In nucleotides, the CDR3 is TGCGCCAGCAGCCACGACAGGCTTTCCACCGGGGAGCTGTTTTTT. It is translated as CASSHDRLSTGELFF.

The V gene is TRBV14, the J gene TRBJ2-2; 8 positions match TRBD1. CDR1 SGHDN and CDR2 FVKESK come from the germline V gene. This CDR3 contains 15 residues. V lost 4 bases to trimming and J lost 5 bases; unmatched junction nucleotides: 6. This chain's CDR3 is CASSPQGARTGELFF. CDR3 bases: TGTGCCAGCAGCCCCCAGGGGGCGCGGACCGGGGAGCTGTTTTTT.

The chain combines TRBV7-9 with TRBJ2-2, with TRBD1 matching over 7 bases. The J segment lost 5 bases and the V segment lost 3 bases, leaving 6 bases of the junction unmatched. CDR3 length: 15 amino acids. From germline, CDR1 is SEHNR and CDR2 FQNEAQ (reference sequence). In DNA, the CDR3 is TGTGCCAGCAGCTTTTACATGACAGGGACCGGGGAGCTGTTTTTT. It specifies CASSFYMTGTGELFF.

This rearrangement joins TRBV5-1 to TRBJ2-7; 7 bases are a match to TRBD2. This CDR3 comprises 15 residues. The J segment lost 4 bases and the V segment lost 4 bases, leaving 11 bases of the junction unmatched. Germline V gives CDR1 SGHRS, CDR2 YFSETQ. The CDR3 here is CASSNSTSSGYEQYF. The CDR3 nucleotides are TGCGCCAGCAGCAATTCGACTAGCTCAGGGTACGAGCAGTACTTC.

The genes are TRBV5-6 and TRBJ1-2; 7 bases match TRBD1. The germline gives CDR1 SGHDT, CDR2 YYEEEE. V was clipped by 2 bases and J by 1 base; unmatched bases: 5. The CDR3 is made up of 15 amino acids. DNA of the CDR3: TGTGCCAGCAGCTTTAGACAGGGTAATAACTATGGCTACACCTTC. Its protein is CASSFRQGNNYGYTF.

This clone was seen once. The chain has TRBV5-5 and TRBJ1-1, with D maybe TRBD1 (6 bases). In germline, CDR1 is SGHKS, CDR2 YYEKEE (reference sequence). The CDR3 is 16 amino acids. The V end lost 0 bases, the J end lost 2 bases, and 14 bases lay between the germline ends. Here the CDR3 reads CASSLGGGRLNTEAFF. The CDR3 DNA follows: TGTGCCAGCAGCTTGGGCGGGGGGCGGCTTAACACTGAAGCTTTCTTT.

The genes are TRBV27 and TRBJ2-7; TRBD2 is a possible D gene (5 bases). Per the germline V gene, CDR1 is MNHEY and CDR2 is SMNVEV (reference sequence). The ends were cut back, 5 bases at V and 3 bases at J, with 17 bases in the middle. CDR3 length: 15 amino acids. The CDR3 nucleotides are TGTGCCAGCAGTCCCCCCGGAGCGGTACGCTACGAGCAGTACTTC. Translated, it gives CASSPPGAVRYEQYF.

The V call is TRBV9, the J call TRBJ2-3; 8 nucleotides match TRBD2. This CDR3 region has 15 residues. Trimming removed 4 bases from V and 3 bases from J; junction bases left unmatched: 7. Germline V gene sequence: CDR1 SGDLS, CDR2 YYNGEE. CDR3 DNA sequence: TGTGCCAGCAGCCCAACGGGGGGGGTGACAGATACGCAGTATTTT. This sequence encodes CASSPTGGVTDTQYF.

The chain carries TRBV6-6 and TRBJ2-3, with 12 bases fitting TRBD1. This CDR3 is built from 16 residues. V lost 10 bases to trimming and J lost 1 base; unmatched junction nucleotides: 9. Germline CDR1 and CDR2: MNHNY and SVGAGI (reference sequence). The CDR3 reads CATARGTGGRTDTQYF. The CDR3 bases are TGTGCCACCGCGAGGGGGACAGGGGGCCGCACAGATACGCAGTATTTT.

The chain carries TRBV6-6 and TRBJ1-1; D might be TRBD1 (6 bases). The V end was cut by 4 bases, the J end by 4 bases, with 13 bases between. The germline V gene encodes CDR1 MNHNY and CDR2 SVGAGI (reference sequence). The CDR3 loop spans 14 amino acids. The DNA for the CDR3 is TGTGCCAGCAGTTTAAACAGGGTGGGCACTGAAGCTTTCTTT. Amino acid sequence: CASSLNRVGTEAFF.

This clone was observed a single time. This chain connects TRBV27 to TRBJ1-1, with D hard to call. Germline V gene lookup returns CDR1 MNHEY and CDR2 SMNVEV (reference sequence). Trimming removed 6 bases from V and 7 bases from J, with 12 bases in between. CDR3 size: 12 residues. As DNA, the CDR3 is TGTGCCAGCAGGGGTCCCCGGGATGAAGCTTTCTTT. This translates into CASRGPRDEAFF.

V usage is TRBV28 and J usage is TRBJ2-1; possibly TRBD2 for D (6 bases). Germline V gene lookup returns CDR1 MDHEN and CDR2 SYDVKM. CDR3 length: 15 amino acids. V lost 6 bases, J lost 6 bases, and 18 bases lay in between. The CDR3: CASSPQAGFLNEQFF. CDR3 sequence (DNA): TGTGCCAGCAGCCCCCAGGCGGGGTTTCTCAATGAGCAGTTCTTC.

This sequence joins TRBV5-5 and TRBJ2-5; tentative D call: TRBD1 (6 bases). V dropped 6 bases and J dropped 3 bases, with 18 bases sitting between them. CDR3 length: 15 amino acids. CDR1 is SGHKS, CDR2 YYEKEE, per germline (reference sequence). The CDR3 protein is CASKNSGEIEETQYF. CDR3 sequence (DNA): TGTGCCAGCAAAAACTCAGGGGAGATAGAAGAGACCCAGTACTTC. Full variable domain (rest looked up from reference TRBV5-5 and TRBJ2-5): DAGVTQSPTHLIKTRGQQVTLRCSPISGHKSVSWYQQVLGQGPQFIFQYYEKEERGRGNFPDRFSARQFPNYSSELNVNALLLGDSALYLCASKNSGEIEETQYFGPGTRLLVL.

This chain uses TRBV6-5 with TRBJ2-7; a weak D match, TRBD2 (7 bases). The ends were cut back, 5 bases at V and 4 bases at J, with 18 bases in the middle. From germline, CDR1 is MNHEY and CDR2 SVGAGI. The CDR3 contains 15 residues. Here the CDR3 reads CASSRTGGAGYEQYF. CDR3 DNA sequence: TGTGCCAGCAGTCGGACGGGGGGCGCAGGGTACGAGCAGTACTTC.

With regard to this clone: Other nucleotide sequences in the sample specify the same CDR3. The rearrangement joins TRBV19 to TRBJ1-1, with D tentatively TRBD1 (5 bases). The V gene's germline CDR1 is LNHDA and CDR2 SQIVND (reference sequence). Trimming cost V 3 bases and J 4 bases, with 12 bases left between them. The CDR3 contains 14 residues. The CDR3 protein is CASSIRDGSTEAFF. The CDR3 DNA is TGTGCCAGTAGTATCCGGGACGGGAGCACTGAAGCTTTCTTT.

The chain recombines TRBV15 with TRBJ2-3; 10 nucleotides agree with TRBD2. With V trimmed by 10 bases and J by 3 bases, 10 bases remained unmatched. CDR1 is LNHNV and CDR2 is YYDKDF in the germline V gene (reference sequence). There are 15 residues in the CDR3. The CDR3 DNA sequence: TGTGCCATTTCCGGGACTAGCGCATTTACAGATACGCAGTATTTT. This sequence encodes CAISGTSAFTDTQYF.

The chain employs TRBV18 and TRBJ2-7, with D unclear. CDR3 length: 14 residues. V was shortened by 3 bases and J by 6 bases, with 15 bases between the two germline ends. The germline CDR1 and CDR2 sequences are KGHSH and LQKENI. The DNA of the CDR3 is TGTGCCAGCTCACCGCTCGTAGAAGAAGGCGAGCAGTACTTC. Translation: CASSPLVEEGEQYF.